This is a list of T cell receptor beta chains from one sample in a study of post-analysis software for immune sequencing data. TCRdb reanalysed the PCR reads using MiXCR and keeps one entry per CDR3 protein. The sample lists hundreds of thousands of distinct CDR3 sequences; 59% were seen once. Sequencing input: blood. The receptors originated from a girl aged 2 to 9 with multiple sclerosis. CDR3s include the opening cysteine and the closing phenylalanine or tryptophan. A D gene is named only where the DNA matches it firmly. Only some rows state a clone size, as once, few, many or a class for expanded clones.

j_call | v_call | cdr3_length | d_call | clone_size | cdr3_nt | cdr3_aa
TRBJ2-7 | TRBV5-5 | 15 | TRBD2 | NA | TGTGCCAGCAGCTCCACTAGCGGGATGGTCTACGAGCAGTACTTC | CASSSTSGMVYEQYF
TRBJ2-7 | TRBV12-3/TRBV12-4 | 14 | TRBD1 | NA | TGTGCCAGCAGGGGACAGGGGGACTCCTACGAGCAGTACTTC | CASRGQGDSYEQYF
TRBJ2-5 | TRBV20-1 | 16 | TRBD2 | NA | TGCAGTGCTCCGGGACTAGCGGGAGTGGGGCGGGAGACCCAGTACTTC | CSAPGLAGVGRETQYF
TRBJ2-1 | TRBV12-3/TRBV12-4 | 14 | TRBD2 | NA | TGTGCCAGCGCTACTAGCGGGTACCACAATGAGCAGTTCTTC | CASATSGYHNEQFF
TRBJ2-3 | TRBV20-1 | 15 | TRBD2 | NA | TGCAGTGCCACCCGCGCTAGCGGGGCCACAGATACGCAGTATTTT | CSATRASGATDTQYF
TRBJ1-5 | TRBV6-2/TRBV6-3 | 14 | NA | NA | TGTGCCAGCAGTTACCGAGAAGTGTCACTGGCCCAGCATTTT | CASSYREVSLAQHF
TRBJ2-5 | TRBV5-6 | 16 | TRBD2 | NA | TGTGCCAGCAGCTTGGCCCTAGGACTAGGCCAGGAGACCCAGTACTTC | CASSLALGLGQETQYF
TRBJ2-7 | TRBV5-1 | 16 | TRBD2 | NA | TGCGCCAGCAGCCGGGGGACTAGCGGGGGTATGAACGAGCAGTACTTC | CASSRGTSGGMNEQYF
TRBJ1-2 | TRBV5-1 | 16 | TRBD1 | once | TGCGCCAGCAGCCTGGGTCTCCGGGACAGAAACTATGGCTACACCTTC | CASSLGLRDRNYGYTF
TRBJ2-7 | TRBV7-3 | 15 | TRBD2 | NA | TGTGCCAGCAGCTCCGGGACTAGCGGGAACGACGAGCAGTACTTC | CASSSGTSGNDEQYF
TRBJ2-3 | TRBV24-1 | 14 | NA | few | TGTGCCACCAGTGTGGCGGGGCGACCAGATACGCAGTATTTT | CATSVAGRPDTQYF
TRBJ2-7 | TRBV12-3/TRBV12-4 | 13 | NA | NA | TGTGCCAGCAGTTCTCGGGGTGCCTCTGAGCAGTACTTC | CASSSRGASEQYF
TRBJ2-2 | TRBV2 | 12 | NA | few | TGTGCCAGCAGTGGTGACACCGGGGAGCTGTTTTTT | CASSGDTGELFF